This T cell receptor (beta chain) comes out of a study of blood T cells in healthy people across ages. Study-wide results and caveats: Estimated diversity across one million T cells was deemed an underestimate. Both higher diversity and more naive CD4+ cells marked long-lived donors when set against aged donors.

A J-beta primer mix and a sample-barcoded 5' primer were used in a second PCR of about 7 to 11 cycles. TCRdb re-called the 5' RACE reads with MiXCR, one entry per CDR3 protein. The table shows roughly 500,000 distinct CDR3 sequences, with 27% occurring only once. The germline V and J ends were trimmed by 4 bases and 2 bases, with 8 bases remaining between them. The CDR3 runs to 12 residues. Germline V gene data show CDR1 as GTSNPN and CDR2 as SVGIG (reference sequence). Concerning this clonotype itself: Its antigen is not identified.

The sample taken for sequencing was blood. This clonotype was sampled from a woman in her 70s in good health. The chain employs TRBV30 and TRBJ2-5; no firm D call. The chain's CDR3 is CAWNIGQETQYF. The CDR3 DNA reads as TGTGCCTGGAATATCGGTCAAGAGACCCAGTACTTC.